The 16 T cell receptor beta chains below come from one sample, sequenced in a study of cytomegalovirus exposure and HLA in healthy donors. The PCR contained 60 Vbeta and 13 Jbeta primers. Method: immunoSEQ multiplex PCR; TCRdb's copy keeps in-frame clones and lacks some. The profile covers around 150,000 clones, with roughly four fifths appearing a single time and 3% to 3.5% taken by the ten largest. The specimen was PBMCs. The receptors originated from a woman aged 40 to 55 in good health and CMV-seronegative.

The chain employs TRBV5-1 and TRBJ2-2; D perhaps matches TRBD2 (5 bases). The CDR3 runs to 15 residues. The germline V gene has CDR1 SGHRS and CDR2 YFSETQ. Trimming cost V 4 bases and J 7 bases, with 17 bases left between them. CDR3 sequence (DNA): TGCGCCAGCAGCCGCGACGGGGTGCTGGGCGGGGAGCTGTTTTTT. This translates into CASSRDGVLGGELFF.

This clone has just a few counts. J is TRBJ2-7 and V is TRBV11-2; no firm D call. V gave up 5 bases and J gave up 6 bases, with 8 bases separating them. In germline, CDR1 is SGHAT, CDR2 FQNNGV. The CDR3 totals 11 residues. This CDR3 reads CASSTNSEQYF. The CDR3 DNA is TGTGCCAGCAGCACTAATTCCGAGCAGTACTTC.

V is TRBV6-5 and J is TRBJ2-1, with 7 nucleotides matching TRBD1. The CDR3 spans 12 residues. V shed 5 bases and J 8 bases; nucleotides not matched to a gene: 3. The germline V gene encodes CDR1 MNHEY and CDR2 SVGAGI. CDR3 in amino acids: CASSDGTDEQFF. Written as DNA, the CDR3 is TGTGCCAGCAGTGACGGGACAGATGAGCAGTTCTTC.

The genes are TRBV28 and TRBJ1-5; 7 bases map to TRBD1. With V trimmed by 4 bases and J by 3 bases, 6 bases remained unmatched. The CDR3 extends over 15 amino acids. Germline lookup yields CDR1 MDHEN and CDR2 SYDVKM. In DNA, the CDR3 is TGTGCCAGCAGTTCCCTTACAGGGGACAATCAGCCCCAGCATTTT. As protein: CASSSLTGDNQPQHF.

The chain combines TRBV27 with TRBJ2-7; perhaps TRBD1 as D (6 bases). CDR3 length: 15 amino acids. From germline, CDR1 is MNHEY and CDR2 SMNVEV (reference sequence). Trimming took off 6 bases at V and 2 bases at J, with 17 bases between the two ends. For the CDR3, the DNA is TGTGCCAGCAGCCCTAGACAGGTAATAACCTACGAGCAGTACTTC. Protein: CASSPRQVITYEQYF.

V is TRBV7-9 and J is TRBJ2-1; the D gene is possibly TRBD2 (6 bases). Trimming took 4 bases from V and 1 from J, leaving 8 bases between them. Germline V gene data show CDR1 as SEHNR and CDR2 as FQNEAQ (reference sequence). This CDR3 is 14 amino acids long. The CDR3, as DNA: TGTGCCAGCAGCTCGGGGACTTCCTACAATGAGCAGTTCTTC. Translating gives CASSSGTSYNEQFF.

The gene calls are TRBV27 and TRBJ2-2, with a weak D call TRBD2 (7 bases). CDR3 length: 16 residues. Trimming pared 0 bases from V and 13 bases from J, leaving 21 bases between. CDR1 is MNHEY and CDR2 is SMNVEV in the germline V gene (reference sequence). CDR3 sequence reads: CASSLSVRGPVARLFF. CDR3 in DNA: TGTGCCAGCAGTTTATCGGTGCGGGGGCCCGTCGCGAGGCTGTTTTTT.

In its sample, this clone was seen once. V gene TRBV5-1 combines with J gene TRBJ1-2; D not certain. The germline CDR1 and CDR2 sequences are SGHRS and YFSETQ. This CDR3 spans 15 amino acids. With 0 bases removed from V and 10 bases from J, the gap between germline ends came to 19 bases. The CDR3 DNA follows: TGCGCCAGCAGCTTGGAAGAGTTGGAGCTTACCACCTACACCTTC. It translates to CASSLEELELTTYTF.

The rearrangement links TRBV10-2 to TRBJ2-3; tentatively, D is TRBD1 (7 bases). Deletions cut 7 bases from V and 1 base from J, with 15 bases between. Germline-derived CDR1 and CDR2 are WSHSY and SAAADI. The CDR3 covers 15 residues. For the CDR3, the DNA is TGCGCCAGCATGGAGGGGGCAAGGGGCACAGATACGCAGTATTTT. Translation: CASMEGARGTDTQYF.

V usage is TRBV7-2 and J usage is TRBJ2-1; 11 nucleotides agree with TRBD2. The length of the CDR3 is 18 residues. The V gene end was trimmed by 4 bases and the J gene end by 5 bases; junction bases not matched to a gene: 13. Germline CDR1 is SGHTA and CDR2 is FQGNSA. CDR3 sequence: CASSYKISGGAYHNEQFF. Here the CDR3 DNA reads TGTGCCAGCAGCTACAAAATTAGCGGGGGGGCCTACCACAATGAGCAGTTCTTC.

The chain carries TRBV13 and TRBJ2-2; TRBD2 matches 8 bases. This CDR3 is built from 13 residues. From germline, CDR1 is PRHDT and CDR2 FYEKMQ (reference sequence). Trimming took 10 bases from V and 3 from J; bases not matched to a gene: 4. CDR3 nucleotides: TGTGCCATCGGGACTAGGGACACCGGGGAGCTGTTTTTT. Translation gives CAIGTRDTGELFF.

V usage is TRBV10-1 and J usage is TRBJ2-3; TRBD1 matches at 9 bases. The CDR3 is 15 residues long. V shed 6 bases and J 4 bases; nucleotides not matched to a gene: 8. The V gene's germline CDR1 is WNHNN and CDR2 SYGVQD (reference sequence). This CDR3 reads CASSARQGGSDTQYF. CDR3 bases: TGCGCCAGCAGCGCCCGACAGGGGGGCTCAGATACGCAGTATTTT.

This clone was recorded a few times. V is TRBV25-1 and J is TRBJ1-1; 7 bases align to TRBD1. Germline V gives CDR1 MGHDK, CDR2 SYGVNS. The V and J ends lost 6 bases and 4 bases, in that order; junction bases with no gene match: 8. The CDR3 runs 14 residues. The CDR3 nucleotides are TGTGCCAGCAGGGGCACAGGGGTGAGCACTGAAGCTTTCTTT. Protein: CASRGTGVSTEAFF.

This chain connects TRBV5-6 to TRBJ1-1; 12 positions match TRBD1. The length of the CDR3 is 17 residues. Germline assignment: CDR1 SGHDT and CDR2 YYEEEE. V trimming: 4 bases; J trimming: 5 bases; junction bases outside the gene matches: 12. CDR3 DNA sequence: TGTGCCAGCAGCCTCTATCCGGGACAGGGGGCTAGAACTGAAGCTTTCTTT. As protein: CASSLYPGQGARTEAFF.

The chain uses TRBV2 and TRBJ1-1; maybe TRBD1 (6 bases). CDR1 and CDR2 (germline): SNHLY, FYNNEI. V was clipped by 2 bases and J by 4 bases, with 11 bases between them. The CDR3 consists of 14 residues. In DNA form, the CDR3 reads TGTGCCAGCAGTGAATGGGGGCCGGGCACTGAAGCTTTCTTT. Translating it yields CASSEWGPGTEAFF.

This clone appeared a single time. The V and J genes are TRBV6-4 and TRBJ2-3; perhaps TRBD2 as D (6 bases). Trimming cost V 7 bases and J 4 bases, with 12 bases left between them. Germline V gene sequence: CDR1 MRHNA, CDR2 SNTAGT. The CDR3 has 13 residues. This chain's CDR3 is CASTIRLADTQYF. In nucleotides, the CDR3 is TGTGCCAGCACCATTCGACTAGCAGATACGCAGTATTTT.